This T cell receptor (beta chain) was sequenced in a study of cytomegalovirus exposure and HLA in healthy donors. Study-level background: From around 180 million T cells, an earlier analysis saw approximately 110 million unique TCR beta sequences.

With regard to this clone: Its specificity is unknown.

Whole-study findings and limits: Association of a missense DCLRE1C variant with TCR beta V- and J-gene trimming was reported in a later analysis.

CDR3 length: 18 residues. CDR1 SGHVS and CDR2 FNYEAQ come from the germline V gene. Trimming cost V 5 bases and J 4 bases; bases outside gene matches: 14. The primer mix had 60 Vbeta and 13 Jbeta primers. Sequenced by immunoSEQ multiplex PCR; TCRdb stores in-frame clones only, minus some. This table holds 170,000 or so clones, less than 90% found once. The sequencing sample was made of PBMCs. The receptor was derived from a boy aged 2 to 10 in good health and CMV-seronegative. The chain employs TRBV7-6 and TRBJ2-5; TRBD1 matches at 12 bases. The CDR3 protein is CASSLLGDRGLGGETQYF. CDR3 DNA: TGTGCCAGCAGCCTACTTGGGGACAGGGGGCTAGGAGGAGAGACCCAGTACTTC.